The clone carrying this T cell receptor beta chain appeared a single time. Its antigen remains unidentified. The data belong to a study of OX40 agonist ivuxolimab in advanced cancers. Study-wide background: The patients received ivuxolimab by intravenous route every 2 weeks at 0.01 to 10 mg/kg. Broader study findings: CD4+ and CD8+ blood T cells expanded clonally by week 6 at 0.1 to 3.0 mg/kg. The antigen specificity of the peripheral T cells (those that were expanded) was not determined.

Sequencing used immunoSEQ multiplex PCR; TCRdb keeps in-frame clones, though not all of them. This table holds about 82,000 clones, approximately 82% found once. This CDR3 spans 16 amino acids. Per germline, CDR1 LGHNA and CDR2 YNFKEQ. Trimming left V 0 bases short and J 6 bases short, with 16 bases between. At cycle 4 day 1, cycle 7 day 1, and baseline, blood was sampled. The chain links TRBV4-2 to TRBJ2-3, with D hard to call. The material was CD4+ or CD8+ T cells sorted from blood, obtained in a trial of the OX40 agonist ivuxolimab. This sequence was found in an adult with an advanced solid tumor such as melanoma, head and neck, liver or kidney cancer. CDR3 region: CASSQDRSGPLDTQYF. The CDR3 DNA is TGTGCCAGCAGCCAAGATAGGTCCGGGCCCCTGGATACGCAGTATTTT.